A single sample is the source of the 7 T cell receptor beta chains below, sequenced in a study of CD8+CD57+ T cells in acquired aplastic anemia. Patients sequenced had flow cytometry evidence of CD8+CD57+ cell expansion. The use of genomic DNA as template underpinned the TCR beta VDJ and CDR3 profiling. TCRdb passed the reads through MiXCR, listing each CDR3 protein once. This repertoire shows about 160,000 distinct CDR3 sequences, around 48% found once; its top ten account for 25% to 40%. Material for sequencing was sorted CD4+, CD8+, or CD8+CD57+ T cells (not recorded which) from PBMCs. The source of these receptors is a human donor with aplastic anemia.

Concerning this clonotype itself: A much larger clone differs from this one at a single base, so this may be a read error. As the CDR3 is not closed by the conserved phenylalanine or tryptophan, this likely results from a read error. The rearrangement joins TRBV5-5 to TRBJ1-4; no clear D gene. The ends were cut back, 0 bases at V and 6 bases at J, with 0 bases in the middle. CDR3 length: 11 amino acids. Germline values: CDR1 SGHKS, CDR2 YYEKEE (reference sequence). CDR3 region: CASSLDEKLFI. The CDR3 nucleotides are TGTGCCAGCAGCTTGGATGAAAAACTGTTTATT.

This clonotype was seen at least ten times. The chain links TRBV6-6 to TRBJ2-5, with a possible D match to TRBD1 (5 bases). The CDR3 has 15 residues. V dropped 2 bases and J dropped 2 bases, with 12 bases sitting between them. Germline lookup yields CDR1 MNHNY and CDR2 SVGAGI (reference sequence). The CDR3: CASSYVQGLQETQYF. In DNA form, the CDR3 reads TGTGCCAGCAGTTACGTGCAGGGCCTACAAGAGACCCAGTACTTC.

Comments on this clonotype: At one boundary the junction diverges from the germline segment, which might be a read error. V gene TRBV2 combines with J gene TRBJ1-1; a weak D match, TRBD1 (5 bases). This CDR3 is built from 14 residues. Per the germline V gene, CDR1 is SNHLY and CDR2 is FYNNEI. DNA for the CDR3: TGTGCCAGCAGTGAATACCCAGGGAACACTGAAGCTCTCTTT. Translation: CASSEYPGNTEALF.

This clonotype appeared many times. CDR3 sequence (DNA): TGTGCCAGCAGTTCCGCAGACTCCTACGAGCAGTACTTC. It is translated as CASSSADSYEQYF. This sequence joins TRBV11-2 and TRBJ2-7, with D unresolved. This CDR3 contains 13 residues. The germline V and J ends were trimmed by 6 bases and 0 bases, with 9 bases remaining between them. The germline CDR1 and CDR2 sequences are SGHAT and FQNNGV.

The V call is TRBV7-8, the J call TRBJ1-1, with D hard to call. Trimming took 3 bases from V and 4 from J, leaving 9 bases between them. The V gene's germline CDR1 is SGHVS and CDR2 FQNEAQ. The CDR3 has 13 residues. The CDR3 is CASSLRGSTEAFF. CDR3 DNA: TGTGCCAGCAGCTTGAGAGGGAGCACTGAAGCTTTCTTT.

This clonotype has at least ten counts. This chain uses TRBV9 with TRBJ2-2, with TRBD2 matching 11 bases. The CDR3 covers 17 residues. The V gene end was trimmed by 3 bases and the J gene end by 3 bases; junction bases not matched to a gene: 7. Germline V gene sequence: CDR1 SGDLS, CDR2 YYNGEE. This chain's CDR3 is CASSGSRSGRDTGELFF. Here the CDR3 DNA reads TGTGCCAGCAGCGGATCCCGTAGCGGGAGGGACACCGGGGAGCTGTTTTTT.

The CDR3 sequence is CASSLARGGEQYF. The CDR3 bases are TGTGCCAGCAGTTTAGCGCGGGGCGGCGAGCAGTACTTC. The chain carries TRBV12-3 or TRBV12-4 and TRBJ2-7, with D perhaps matching TRBD2 (6 bases). The V end lost 0 bases, the J end lost 6 bases, and 9 bases lay between the germline ends. CDR3 size: 13 residues.